The next 3 T cell receptor beta chains were all read from a single sample in a study of TIL therapy for anti-PD-1-resistant metastatic lung cancer. The libraries were made with immunoSEQ v3. Sequencing was performed with immunoSEQ multiplex PCR; in TCRdb, only in-frame clones are kept and a portion is missing. The table shows about 60,000 clones, with 69% occurring only once. Documented time point: pre-treatment sample, taken before nivolumab and TIL therapy. Sequences were derived from blood, sampled at baseline. All receptors come from a person between 30 and 80 years old with non-small cell lung cancer.

This chain joins TRBV7-2 and TRBJ1-1, with TRBD1 as a possible D gene (5 bases). Germline V gene lookup returns CDR1 SGHTA and CDR2 FQGNSA. The CDR3 runs 14 residues. V was cut by 2 bases and J by 9 bases, with 16 bases left in between. The CDR3 DNA follows: TGTGCCAGCAGCTTAAGACAGCCGCCCTATCAAGCTTTCTTT. It is translated as CASSLRQPPYQAFF.

This clone has just one count. This chain joins TRBV4-1 and TRBJ1-5; possible D gene TRBD1, 6 bases. CDR1 MGHRA and CDR2 YSYEKL come from the germline V gene. This CDR3 has 16 residues. Trimming took 0 bases from V and 5 from J, leaving 14 bases between them. The CDR3 sequence: CASSQDPKQGYQPQHF. DNA for the CDR3: TGCGCCAGCAGCCAAGACCCCAAACAGGGTTATCAGCCCCAGCATTTT.

CDR3 DNA: TGCGCCAGCAGCCGGGGGCAGGCCCAAGAGACCCAGTACTTC. This codes for CASSRGQAQETQYF. The chain uses TRBV5-1 and TRBJ2-5; D possibly matches TRBD1 or TRBD2 (6 bases each). CDR1 is SGHRS, CDR2 YFSETQ, per germline. The CDR3 totals 14 residues. V lost 4 bases to trimming and J lost 1 base, with 11 bases between them.